The 28 T cell receptor beta chains below were found in one sample sequenced in a study of CD8 T cells in ankylosing spondylitis. TCRdb ran MiXCR on the 5' RACE reads and lists one entry per CDR3 protein. The table includes a few hundred thousand distinct CDR3 sequences, 20% detected once. Sequencing was carried out using blood, either unsorted or a sorted T cell fraction (not recorded which). Receptors originate from a male donor with ankylosing spondylitis or in good health (not recorded which).

The chain carries TRBV20-1 and TRBJ2-5; 11 bases match TRBD2. The CDR3 is 13 residues long. Germline V CDR1 and CDR2: DFQATT, SNEGSKA (reference sequence). The V segment lost 6 bases and the J segment 3 bases; nucleotides outside the gene matches: 3. This CDR3 is CSARGLAEETQYF. CDR3 sequence (DNA): TGCAGTGCCAGGGGACTAGCGGAAGAGACCCAGTACTTC.

V gene TRBV24-1 combines with J gene TRBJ2-1; no reliable D call. The CDR3 length is 13 residues. Trimming took 2 bases from V and 3 from J, leaving 4 bases between them. Germline loops: CDR1 KGHDR, CDR2 SFDVKD. CDR3 DNA: TGTGCCACCAGTGATTCGAACTACAATGAGCAGTTCTTC. The encoded protein is CATSDSNYNEQFF.

This clonotype came up a few times. This chain connects TRBV12-3 or TRBV12-4 to TRBJ2-7; D ambiguous. The V gene lost 5 bases and the J gene lost 4 bases, with 9 bases spanning the gap. The CDR3 consists of 12 residues. The CDR3 loop is CASSTSPYEQYF. The CDR3 DNA follows: TGTGCCAGCAGTACCTCCCCGTACGAGCAGTACTTC.

This clonotype was counted between two and nine times. The J gene is TRBJ2-1, the V gene TRBV29-1; TRBD2 might be the D (5 bases). This CDR3 spans 14 amino acids. The germline gives CDR1 SQVTM, CDR2 ANQGSEA. CDR3 DNA: TGCAGTGCCCGGAAGGAGGCCTCCTACAATGAGCAGTTCTTC. It codes for CSARKEASYNEQFF.

In its sample, this clonotype was seen a few times. The gene calls are TRBV20-1 and TRBJ2-1; tentatively, D is TRBD2 (7 bases). The V gene's germline CDR1 is DFQATT and CDR2 SNEGSKA (reference sequence). The CDR3 contains 16 residues. V was shortened by 5 bases and J by 0 bases, with 17 bases between the two germline ends. CDR3 residues: CSAFHPGGGSYNEQFF. In nucleotides, the CDR3 is TGCAGTGCTTTCCACCCGGGGGGCGGCTCCTACAATGAGCAGTTCTTC.

The chain links TRBV5-1 to TRBJ2-4, with TRBD1 as a possible D gene (6 bases). Trimming shortened V by 0 bases and J by 7 bases, and 11 bases separated the two germline ends. Looked up from germline, CDR1 is SGHRS and CDR2 is YFSETQ. The CDR3 consists of 14 residues. The CDR3 spells CASSLDRVGNIQYF. The CDR3 nucleotides read TGCGCCAGCAGCTTGGACAGGGTCGGTAACATTCAGTACTTC.

A word on this clonotype: The germline gene is not matched at one end of the junction; a read error may be the cause. The rearrangement uses TRBV3-1 and TRBJ2-1, with D perhaps given as TRBD1 or TRBD2 (6 bases each). The CDR3 extends over 15 amino acids. The germline V gene has CDR1 LGHDT and CDR2 YNNKEL (reference sequence). This chain's CDR3 is CASCQVIGGGNEQFF. The CDR3 DNA reads TGTGCCAGCTGCCAAGTGATAGGGGGAGGCAATGAGCAGTTCTTC.

V usage is TRBV6-1 and J usage is TRBJ2-3; TRBD1 agrees at 8 bases. Germline CDR1 reads MNHNS; CDR2 reads SASEGT. The CDR3 has 15 amino acids. V lost 6 bases and J lost 2; bases outside the gene matches: 7. The CDR3 DNA reads as TGTGCCAGCAGCTCCGGACAGGGCCCCACAGATACGCAGTATTTT. Protein sequence: CASSSGQGPTDTQYF.

This sequence joins TRBV27 and TRBJ2-7; no reliable D call. CDR1 is MNHEY, CDR2 SMNVEV, per germline (reference sequence). This CDR3 comprises 15 residues. Trimming pared 4 bases from V and 7 bases from J, leaving 20 bases between. This CDR3 is CASSSLLYGLREQYF. The CDR3 bases are TGTGCCAGCAGTTCCCTCCTCTACGGGCTTCGAGAGCAGTACTTC.

The J gene is TRBJ1-5, the V gene TRBV30; no firm D call. There are 14 residues in the CDR3. Trimming took off 4 bases at V and 2 bases at J, with 12 bases between the two ends. The germline gives CDR1 GTSNPN, CDR2 SVGIG (reference sequence). The CDR3 protein is CAWNTDLGNQPQHF. For the CDR3, the DNA is TGTGCCTGGAATACGGACCTTGGCAATCAGCCCCAGCATTTT. Looking up the rest from reference TRBV30 and TRBJ1-5 gives the full variable domain: SQTIHQWPATLVQPVGSPLSLECTVEGTSNPNLYWYRQAAGRGLQLLFYSVGIGQISSEVPQNLSASRPQDRQFILSSKKLLLSDSGFYLCAWNTDLGNQPQHFGDGTRLSIL.

This clonotype was counted between two and nine times. This chain connects TRBV19 to TRBJ2-1; possibly TRBD1 for D (5 bases). Germline V gene sequence: CDR1 LNHDA, CDR2 SQIVND (reference sequence). V gave up 7 bases and J gave up 4 bases, with 23 bases separating them. There are 17 residues in the CDR3. The CDR3 sequence is CASTPSGAETTYNEQFF. The DNA for the CDR3 is TGTGCCAGTACTCCTTCTGGGGCAGAAACAACGTACAATGAGCAGTTCTTC.

The rearrangement uses TRBV7-9 and TRBJ1-1, with D possibly matching TRBD1 (5 bases). The CDR3 is 14 amino acids. The germline V and J ends were trimmed by 7 bases and 0 bases, with 12 bases remaining between them. The germline V gene encodes CDR1 SEHNR and CDR2 FQNEAQ (reference sequence). CDR3 sequence reads: CASTLDRLNTEAFF. The CDR3 nucleotides read TGTGCCAGCACCCTCGACAGACTGAACACTGAAGCTTTCTTT.

The chain carries TRBV2 and TRBJ2-5; the match to TRBD2 covers 8 bases. This CDR3 has 15 residues. V shed 5 bases, J shed 4 bases, and the junction held 9 bases outside the gene matches. The V gene's germline CDR1 is SNHLY and CDR2 FYNNEI. The CDR3 DNA sequence: TGTGCCAGCAGTACACTAGCGGAGAGGGGAGAGACCCAGTACTTC. Translation gives CASSTLAERGETQYF.

The rearrangement links TRBV20-1 to TRBJ2-3; no reliable D call. V lost 0 bases, J lost 2 bases, and 6 bases lay in between. The germline CDR1 and CDR2 sequences are DFQATT and SNEGSKA (reference sequence). CDR3 length: 13 residues. The CDR3 region has the DNA TGCAGTGCTAGAGATTTGGTCACAGATACGCAGTATTTT. Amino acids: CSARDLVTDTQYF.

The V gene is TRBV12-3 or TRBV12-4, the J gene TRBJ2-7, with D unresolved. The CDR3 loop spans 15 amino acids. Between the trimmed V and J ends, which lost 7 bases and 1 base, there was a span of 17 bases. The CDR3 DNA follows: TGTGCCAGCATCCCGGCGGACGGAACGTCCTACGAGCAGTACTTC. Translated, it gives CASIPADGTSYEQYF.

The rearrangement links TRBV6-5 to TRBJ1-6; D is ambiguous. Germline V gene data show CDR1 as MNHEY and CDR2 as SVGAGI. The V gene lost 0 bases and the J gene lost 7 bases, with 13 bases spanning the gap. This CDR3 has 16 residues. CDR3 in amino acids: CASSYSFGSWNSPLHF. CDR3 DNA sequence: TGTGCCAGCAGTTACTCGTTCGGGAGCTGGAATTCACCCCTCCACTTT.

Ten or more counts support this clonotype. The germline gene is not matched at one end of the junction; a read error may be the cause. The chain carries TRBV4-1 and TRBJ2-7, with D uncertain. Germline CDR1 and CDR2: MGHRA and YSYEKL. The CDR3 runs to 14 residues. The CDR3 DNA reads as TGTGCCAGCAGCCAAGAAGGGTTGACCTACGAGCAGTACTTC. This encodes CASSQEGLTYEQYF.

The chain employs TRBV5-1 and TRBJ2-7; maybe TRBD1 (5 bases). The V and J ends lost 2 bases and 2 bases respectively, with 8 bases between them. The CDR3 runs to 13 residues. From germline, CDR1 is SGHRS and CDR2 YFSETQ. CDR3 amino acids: CASSFDSAYEQYF. The CDR3 bases are TGCGCCAGCAGCTTCGACAGTGCCTACGAGCAGTACTTC.

The V call is TRBV28, the J call TRBJ1-1; a weak D match, TRBD1 (5 bases). The CDR3 runs to 13 residues. Germline values: CDR1 MDHEN, CDR2 SYDVKM. The V gene lost 6 bases and the J gene lost 5 bases, with 13 bases spanning the gap. DNA of the CDR3: TGTGCCAGCAGCAATCTCCAGGGAACTGAAGCTTTCTTT. The encoded protein is CASSNLQGTEAFF. The full variable domain, in which reference TRBV28 and TRBJ1-1 provide the parts outside the CDR3, is DVKVTQSSRYLVKRTGEKVFLECVQDMDHENMFWYRQDPGLGLRLIYFSYDVKMKEKGDIPEGYSVSREKKERFSLILESASTNQTSMYLCASSNLQGTEAFFGQGTRLTVV.

The table lists this clonotype with a count of one. The rearrangement joins TRBV19 to TRBJ2-2; 12 nucleotides line up with TRBD1. V shed 6 bases, J shed 7 bases, and the junction held 9 bases outside the gene matches. This CDR3 region has 16 residues. From germline, CDR1 is LNHDA and CDR2 SQIVND (reference sequence). CDR3 region: CASRFSGQGAGGELFF. CDR3 nucleotides: TGTGCCAGTAGATTTTCGGGACAGGGGGCTGGCGGGGAGCTGTTTTTT.

J is TRBJ2-3 and V is TRBV12-3 or TRBV12-4, with TRBD2 as a possible D gene (7 bases). This CDR3 region has 16 residues. V lost 1 base to trimming and J lost 3 bases, with 14 bases between them. CDR3 bases: TGTGCCAGCAGTTTAGAGGGCGGGGGCCTGACAGATACGCAGTATTTT. It encodes CASSLEGGGLTDTQYF.

CDR3 nucleotide sequence: TGTGCCAGCAGCTTGGACGGGGTGTCCCCCCAGCATTTT. The encoded protein is CASSLDGVSPQHF. The V gene is TRBV7-3, the J gene TRBJ1-5, with D unresolved. The CDR3 is made up of 13 amino acids. V lost 3 bases, J lost 10 bases, and 13 bases lay in between. Looked up from germline, CDR1 is SGHTA and CDR2 is FQGTGA.

This clonotype appeared a few times. The chain links TRBV15 to TRBJ2-1; TRBD2 matches 9 bases. This CDR3 region has 16 residues. CDR1 and CDR2 from the germline V gene are LNHNV and YYDKDF (reference sequence). V lost 1 base, J lost 3 bases, and 4 bases stayed unmatched. This CDR3 reads CATSRAAGGLYNEQFF. The CDR3 region has the DNA TGTGCCACCAGCAGAGCGGCGGGGGGGCTCTACAATGAGCAGTTCTTC.

This clonotype was recorded many times. This rearrangement joins TRBV28 to TRBJ2-3, with 10 bases identical to TRBD2. CDR3 length equals 17 residues. From germline, CDR1 is MDHEN and CDR2 SYDVKM. V lost 3 bases and J lost 0; bases outside the gene matches: 6. DNA for the CDR3: TGTGCCAGCAGTTTCTGGACTAGCGGCAGAAGCACAGATACGCAGTATTTT. Its translation is CASSFWTSGRSTDTQYF.

The genes are TRBV27 and TRBJ2-2; maybe TRBD2 (5 bases). This CDR3 has 14 residues. Germline CDR1 MNHEY, CDR2 SMNVEV (reference sequence). V lost 0 bases to trimming and J lost 8 bases, with 10 bases between them. CDR3 sequence reads: CASSLSPPGGELFF. CDR3 nucleotides: TGTGCCAGCAGTTTATCCCCACCGGGGGGGGAGCTGTTTTTT.

Ten or more counts support this clonotype. The chain links TRBV4-2 to TRBJ2-7; 7 nucleotides align to TRBD2. Germline loops: CDR1 LGHNA, CDR2 YNFKEQ. This CDR3 is 18 amino acids long. V trimming: 2 bases; J trimming: 3 bases; junction bases outside the gene matches: 16. The CDR3 spells CASSQPEDSGPLLYEQYF. The CDR3 DNA sequence: TGTGCCAGCAGCCAACCAGAGGATAGCGGGCCGCTTCTCTACGAGCAGTACTTC.

The rearrangement links TRBV19 to TRBJ2-3, with D possibly matching TRBD2 (5 bases). Germline V gives CDR1 LNHDA, CDR2 SQIVND (reference sequence). V was pared by 1 base and J by 5 bases, with 7 bases between. The CDR3 totals 13 residues. The CDR3 DNA is TGTGCCAGTAGTATAGCACGGGGAGATACGCAGTATTTT. It encodes CASSIARGDTQYF.

The chain uses TRBV20-1 and TRBJ2-3; TRBD2 agrees at 9 bases. This CDR3 contains 13 residues. V shed 6 bases, J shed 4 bases, and the junction held 5 bases outside the gene matches. CDR1 is DFQATT, CDR2 SNEGSKA, per germline (reference sequence). The CDR3 protein is CSAPAGGPDTQYF. The CDR3 DNA reads as TGCAGTGCCCCAGCGGGGGGCCCAGATACGCAGTATTTT.